The 19 T cell receptor beta chains listed next were all sequenced from one sample in a study of T cell repertoires in aging, cancer and after chemotherapy. TCR beta rearrangements were amplified from peripheral blood genomic DNA. Multiplex touch-down PCR with TRB-A/B primers amplified rearranged V-D-J TRB sequences. TCRdb re-called the multiplex PCR reads with MiXCR, one entry per CDR3 protein. The data show around 4,000 distinct CDR3 sequences, around two fifths seen once. What was sequenced was blood. The receptors here all came from a human donor with a solid tumor.

This sequence joins TRBV27 and TRBJ2-5; 9 bases are a match to TRBD1. Germline CDR1 is MNHEY and CDR2 is SMNVEV (reference sequence). J lost 5 bases, V lost 4 bases, and 5 bases had no gene match. This CDR3 contains 14 residues. The CDR3 loop reads CASSSTGGRETQYF. The CDR3 nucleotides are TGTGCCAGCAGTTCGACAGGGGGTCGTGAGACCCAGTACTTC.

This chain links TRBV7-9 with TRBJ1-1; D uncertain. The CDR3 is made up of 14 amino acids. In germline, CDR1 is SEHNR, CDR2 FQNEAQ (reference sequence). V lost 6 bases to trimming and J lost 1 base, with 12 bases between them. CDR3 protein: CASRPATPNTEAFF. Written as DNA, the CDR3 is TGTGCCAGCAGGCCCGCCACCCCGAACACTGAAGCTTTCTTT.

The V gene is TRBV5-1, the J gene TRBJ1-1; D may be TRBD1 (6 bases). Germline V gene data show CDR1 as SGHRS and CDR2 as YFSETQ. V was clipped by 2 bases and J by 1 base, with 12 bases between them. This CDR3 comprises 15 residues. CDR3 sequence reads: CASSFRQGTNTEAFF. CDR3 sequence (DNA): TGCGCCAGCAGCTTCCGTCAGGGGACGAACACTGAAGCTTTCTTT.

This clonotype was detected only a few times. V gene TRBV5-6 combines with J gene TRBJ1-2; no clear D gene. CDR1 and CDR2 from the germline V gene are SGHDT and YYEEEE. This CDR3 region has 13 residues. V was clipped by 4 bases and J by 1 base, with 8 bases between them. The CDR3 bases are TGTGCCAGCAGCCTGGCGGGTAACTATGGCTACACCTTC. Translated: CASSLAGNYGYTF.

This clonotype was observed a single time. The CDR3 ends on some other residue instead of the conserved phenylalanine or tryptophan, so this is likely a read error. V usage is TRBV20-1 and J usage is TRBJ1-6, with D hard to call. Between the trimmed V and J ends, which lost 1 base and 7 bases, there was a span of 8 bases. This CDR3 spans 13 amino acids. Germline CDR1 reads DFQATT; CDR2 reads SNEGSKA (reference sequence). The CDR3 DNA follows: TGCAGTGCTAGAGTAAAAACGAATTCACCCCTCCACTCT. Protein sequence: CSARVKTNSPLHS.

V is TRBV20-1 and J is TRBJ2-7; TRBD1 is a possible D gene (7 bases). Trimming pared 0 bases from V and 2 bases from J, leaving 14 bases between. CDR1 is DFQATT and CDR2 is SNEGSKA in the germline V gene (reference sequence). The CDR3 loop spans 15 amino acids. This CDR3 is CSARDGGGRAYEQYF. CDR3 nucleotides: TGCAGTGCTAGAGATGGAGGGGGCCGCGCCTACGAGCAGTACTTC.

Note on this clonotype: At one of its ends the junction is not consistent with the germline gene, which may arise from a read error. The chain carries TRBV5-6 and TRBJ1-1; D gene ambiguous. The CDR3 totals 15 residues. Germline loops: CDR1 SGHDT, CDR2 YYEEEE. CDR3 amino acids: CASSSDIFGNTEAFF. CDR3 coding DNA: TGCGCCAGCAGCTCAGACATTTTCGGGAACACTGAAGCTTTCTTT.

CDR3 in DNA: TGCGCCAGCAGCCAAAACAGCGATAACACCGGGGAGCTGTTTTTT. Protein sequence: CASSQNSDNTGELFF. The V gene is TRBV4-1, the J gene TRBJ2-2; no definite D call. Germline V CDR1 and CDR2: MGHRA, YSYEKL. This CDR3 comprises 15 residues. Between the trimmed V and J ends, which lost 2 bases and 2 bases, there was a span of 9 bases.

This clonotype was observed a handful of times. The chain is built from TRBV29-1 and TRBJ2-1; a weak D match, TRBD2 (6 bases). Germline V gene lookup returns CDR1 SQVTM and CDR2 ANQGSEA. CDR3 length: 16 residues. Trimming removed 6 bases at V and 7 bases at J, with 25 bases between. Written as DNA, the CDR3 is TGCAGCGTAAAACCCGGGGGTGGGGCCTTAACAAATGAGCAGTTCTTC. Translating gives CSVKPGGGALTNEQFF.

CDR3: CASSLASDMHEQYF. CDR3 DNA sequence: TGTGCCAGCAGCTTAGCGTCCGACATGCACGAGCAGTACTTC. The rearrangement uses TRBV5-6 and TRBJ2-7; D unclear. This CDR3 contains 14 residues. V lost 2 bases and J lost 5, with 14 bases in between. Looked up from germline, CDR1 is SGHDT and CDR2 is YYEEEE.

This clonotype has more than one count but fewer than ten. The rearrangement joins TRBV10-3 to TRBJ2-7, with 7 bases that match TRBD1. CDR3 length: 16 residues. V trimming: 8 bases; J trimming: 0 bases; junction bases outside the gene matches: 13. Germline-derived CDR1 and CDR2 are ENHRY and SYGVKD. CDR3 sequence (DNA): TGTGCCATCGGAGTTGCCGGGACAGATGCCTCCTACGAGCAGTACTTC. Protein product: CAIGVAGTDASYEQYF.

This clonotype was observed a handful of times. V usage is TRBV24-1 and J usage is TRBJ2-5; 7 bases line up with TRBD2. The germline CDR1 and CDR2 sequences are KGHDR and SFDVKD. Trimming cost V 4 bases and J 5 bases; bases outside gene matches: 9. The CDR3 has 15 residues. The CDR3: CATSDTRAGRETQYF. The CDR3 DNA reads as TGTGCCACCAGTGACACCCGAGCGGGGAGGGAGACCCAGTACTTC.

This chain joins TRBV5-6 and TRBJ1-5, with 9 bases that match TRBD1. The ends lost 4 bases at V and 4 bases at J; junction bases unmatched: 0. Per the germline V gene, CDR1 is SGHDT and CDR2 is YYEEEE. This CDR3 has 13 amino acids. Here the CDR3 DNA reads TGTGCCAGCAGCGGACAGGGGAATCAGCCCCAGCATTTT. Encoded protein: CASSGQGNQPQHF. The complete variable domain, with remaining parts taken from reference TRBV5-6 and TRBJ1-5, reads DAGVTQSPTHLIKTRGQQVTLRCSPKSGHDTVSWYQQALGQGPQFIFQYYEEEERQRGNFPDRFSGHQFPNYSSELNVNALLLGDSALYLCASSGQGNQPQHFGDGTRLSIL.

On this clonotype itself: A read error may account for a junction end that differs from germline. The rearrangement joins TRBV6-5 to TRBJ1-6; no firm D call. Per germline, CDR1 MNHEY and CDR2 SVGAGI. The CDR3 sequence is 14 residues long. This CDR3 reads CAISESSTMTPLHF. CDR3 sequence (DNA): TGTGCCATCAGTGAGTCCTCGACAATGACACCCCTCCACTTT.

V is TRBV11-3 and J is TRBJ2-1; 12 bases agree with TRBD2. Germline V gene lookup returns CDR1 SGHNT and CDR2 YENEEA. Trimming cost V 5 bases and J 7 bases; bases outside gene matches: 9. The CDR3 runs 16 residues. The CDR3 DNA reads TGTGCCAGCAGCCAGACTAGCGGGAGCATCCCGAATGAGCAGTTCTTC. It is translated as CASSQTSGSIPNEQFF. The variable domain in full, with the rest retrieved from reference TRBV11-3 and TRBJ2-1, is EAGVVQSPRYKIIEKKQPVAFWCNPISGHNTLYWYLQNLGQGPELLIRYENEEAVDDSQLPKDRFSAERLKGVDSTLKIQPAELGDSAVYLCASSQTSGSIPNEQFFGPGTRLTVL.

This clonotype was seen once. This chain uses TRBV5-1 with TRBJ1-1, with D unclear. The CDR3 loop spans 14 amino acids. Germline CDR1 and CDR2: SGHRS and YFSETQ. V was pared by 4 bases and J by 0 bases, with 10 bases between. The CDR3, as DNA: TGCGCCAGCAGCCAAGGGATGATGAACACTGAAGCTTTCTTT. This encodes CASSQGMMNTEAFF.

This rearrangement joins TRBV5-6 to TRBJ1-6; D is ambiguous. Per germline, CDR1 SGHDT and CDR2 YYEEEE. The CDR3 extends over 14 amino acids. V gave up 4 bases and J gave up 10 bases, with 15 bases separating them. The CDR3 spells CASSKGLFGSPLHF. The CDR3 DNA is TGTGCCAGCAGCAAAGGACTGTTTGGGTCACCCCTCCACTTT.

The chain recombines TRBV19 with TRBJ1-6; TRBD1 matches at 8 bases. In germline, CDR1 is LNHDA, CDR2 SQIVND (reference sequence). The V gene end was trimmed by 6 bases and the J gene end by 6 bases; junction bases not matched to a gene: 7. This CDR3 contains 15 residues. CDR3 coding DNA: TGTGCCAGTAGCCGACAGGGGAACCTTAATTCACCCCTCCACTTT. This gives the protein CASSRQGNLNSPLHF.

This chain links TRBV6-6 with TRBJ2-1, with D possibly TRBD2 on 5 matching bases. The CDR3 is 18 residues long. Per germline, CDR1 MNHNY and CDR2 SVGAGI (reference sequence). The V gene lost 0 bases and the J gene lost 2 bases, with 17 bases spanning the gap. The DNA for the CDR3 is TGTGCCAGCAGTTACTCGGGCCGGGGTGGCCTCACCTACAATGAGCAGTTCTTC. Protein sequence: CASSYSGRGGLTYNEQFF.